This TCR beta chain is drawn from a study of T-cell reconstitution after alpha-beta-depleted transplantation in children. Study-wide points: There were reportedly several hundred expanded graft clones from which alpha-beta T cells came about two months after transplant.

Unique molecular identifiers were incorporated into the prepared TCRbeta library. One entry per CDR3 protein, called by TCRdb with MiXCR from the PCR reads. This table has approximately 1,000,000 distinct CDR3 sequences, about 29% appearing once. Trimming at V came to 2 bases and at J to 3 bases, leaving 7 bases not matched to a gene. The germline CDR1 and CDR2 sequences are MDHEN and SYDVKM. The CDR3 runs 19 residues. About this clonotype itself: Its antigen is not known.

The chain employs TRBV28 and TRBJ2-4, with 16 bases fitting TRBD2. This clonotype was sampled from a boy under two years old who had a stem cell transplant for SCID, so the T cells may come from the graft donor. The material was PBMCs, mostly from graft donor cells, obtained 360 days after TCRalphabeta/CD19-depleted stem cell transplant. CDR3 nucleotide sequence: TGTGCCAGCAGTTTACCGGGACTAGCGGGGGGGCCCGGCAAAAACATTCAGTACTTC. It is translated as CASSLPGLAGGPGKNIQYF.